The T cell receptor beta chain under discussion was sequenced for a study of OX40 agonist ivuxolimab in advanced cancers. Blood specimens came from baseline, cycle 4 day 1, and cycle 7 day 1. Repertoires were generated with immunoSEQ multiplex PCR, while TCRdb's copy carries only in-frame clones and drops some. The sample comprises about 51,000 clones, 88% of which are singletons, and around 3.5% rests with the top ten. This TCR was sampled from an adult with an advanced solid tumor such as melanoma, head and neck, liver or kidney cancer. Sequenced material: CD4+ or CD8+ T cells sorted from blood, taken in a trial of the OX40 agonist ivuxolimab.

The CDR3 protein is CASSRRRTGRMGPNYGYTF. Here the CDR3 DNA reads TGTGCCAGTAGTCGGCGCCGGACAGGGAGAATGGGCCCTAACTATGGCTACACCTTC. The V call is TRBV19, the J call TRBJ1-2; TRBD1 matches 8 bases. The V segment lost 5 bases and the J segment 0 bases; nucleotides outside the gene matches: 17. The CDR3 extends over 19 amino acids. CDR1 is LNHDA, CDR2 SQIVND, per germline (reference sequence).